This T cell receptor beta chain was obtained from a study of control samples from healthy donors and cancer patients. The CDR3 is 14 residues long. Trimming at V came to 5 bases and at J to 0 bases, leaving 2 bases not matched to a gene. Looked up from germline, CDR1 is SGHVS and CDR2 is FNYEAQ. Using immunoSEQ multiplex PCR, the repertoire was profiled, and TCRdb retains in-frame clones only, with some absent. The table has around 250,000 clones, over 70% seen once; the top ten hold approximately 12%. The sequencing sample was made of PBMCs. The chain couples TRBV7-6 to TRBJ1-1; 8 bases align to TRBD1. The sequence was obtained from a woman in her fifties or sixties with lung cancer. CDR3 nucleotides: TGTGCCAGCAGCCCGGACAGGGTGAACACTGAAGCTTTCTTT. It encodes CASSPDRVNTEAFF. Full variable domain (outside the CDR3, taken from reference TRBV7-6 and TRBJ1-1): GAGVSQSPRYKVTKRGQDVALRCDPISGHVSLYWYRQALGQGPEFLTYFNYEAQQDKSGLPNDRFSAERPEGSISTLTIQRTEQRDSAMYRCASSPDRVNTEAFFGQGTRLTVV.